Listed below are T cell receptor beta chains from one sample, sequenced in a study of cytomegalovirus exposure and HLA in healthy donors. This table comes from immunoSEQ multiplex PCR, and its TCRdb copy is limited to in-frame clones, with some not included. The sample lists about 120,000 clones; approximately 17% were seen once. Sequencing was done on a sample of PBMCs. All receptors come from a female donor in good health and CMV-seropositive. The CDR3 runs from the conserved cysteine through the conserved F or W. D genes are given only for firm matches. Size is omitted from some rows. Given values are once, few, many or a class for expanded clones.

j_gene,len,abundance,d_gene,v_gene,CDR3aa,CDR3nt
TRBJ2-7,20,.,TRBD2,TRBV27,CASSFSPPSGRPRRSYEQYF,TGTGCCAGCAGTTTTAGTCCCCCTAGCGGGCGTCCCAGAAGGTCCTACGAGCAGTACTTC
TRBJ1-3,15,few,.,TRBV6-5,CASSFTRGAGNTIYF,TGTGCCAGCAGTTTCACCAGGGGAGCTGGAAACACCATATATTTT
TRBJ2-4,12,.,.,TRBV2,CASTTGKNIQYF,TGTGCCAGCACAACGGGGAAAAACATTCAGTACTTC
TRBJ2-3,12,few,TRBD2,TRBV29-1,CSVVAGGDTQYF,TGCAGCGTTGTAGCGGGAGGAGATACGCAGTATTTT
TRBJ2-5,15,.,.,TRBV6-5,CASSSGDSWAETQYF,TGTGCCAGCAGTTCAGGGGATAGTTGGGCGGAGACCCAGTACTTC
TRBJ1-2,13,.,.,TRBV7-2,CASSLNSHYGYTF,TGTGCCAGCAGCTTAAACAGTCATTATGGCTACACCTTC
TRBJ1-4,14,few,.,TRBV19,CASSRREANEKLFF,TGTGCCAGTAGTAGAAGGGAGGCTAATGAAAAACTGTTTTTT
TRBJ1-1,11,few,.,TRBV2,CASSESGEAFF,TGTGCCAGCAGTGAAAGCGGTGAAGCTTTCTTT
TRBJ2-1,13,few,TRBD1,TRBV2,CASSRDRVNEQFF,TGTGCCAGCAGCCGGGACAGGGTAAATGAGCAGTTCTTC
TRBJ1-2,14,.,.,TRBV27,CASSLSQDSYGYTF,TGTGCCAGCAGTTTAAGTCAGGATTCTTATGGCTACACCTTC
TRBJ1-5,14,few,.,TRBV6-6,CASSIGTTNQPQHF,TGTGCCAGCAGCATAGGGACTACCAATCAGCCCCAGCATTTT
TRBJ2-5,14,.,TRBD1,TRBV5-1,CASSFGQVQETQYF,TGCGCCAGCAGCTTCGGACAGGTCCAAGAGACCCAGTACTTC
TRBJ2-5,14,.,.,TRBV5-1,CASSTGVSQETQYF,TGCGCCAGCAGTACGGGAGTGAGTCAAGAGACCCAGTACTTC
TRBJ1-2,15,.,TRBD1,TRBV7-2,CASNSPGTENYGYTF,TGTGCCAGCAACTCCCCCGGGACAGAGAACTATGGCTACACCTTC
TRBJ2-7,15,.,.,TRBV7-9,CASSRSGDSAYEQYF,TGTGCCAGCAGCCGCTCCGGGGACTCCGCCTACGAGCAGTACTTC
TRBJ2-5,13,.,.,TRBV5-1,CASSFSGVETQYF,TGCGCCAGCAGCTTTTCCGGGGTCGAGACCCAGTACTTC
TRBJ2-3,16,few,.,TRBV15,CATSRGLSEDTDTQYF,TGTGCCACCAGCAGAGGTCTCAGCGAGGACACAGATACGCAGTATTTT
TRBJ1-5,13,.,.,TRBV7-2,CASSLGAGQPQHF,TGTGCCAGCAGCTTAGGTGCGGGTCAGCCCCAGCATTTT
TRBJ1-1,14,few,.,TRBV5-1,CASSLEIPLGGAFF,TGCGCCAGCAGCTTGGAGATTCCGTTGGGGGGAGCTTTCTTT
TRBJ1-2,12,few,.,TRBV29-1,CSVIVQNYGYTF,TGCAGCGTAATAGTCCAAAACTATGGCTACACCTTC
TRBJ2-7,15,few,TRBD2,TRBV6-1,CASSAPGLASYEQYF,TGTGCCAGCAGTGCCCCGGGACTAGCCTCCTACGAGCAGTACTTC
TRBJ1-1,12,few,.,TRBV6-6,CASSYPGTAAFF,TGTGCCAGCAGTTATCCCGGGACTGCGGCTTTCTTT
TRBJ1-2,16,.,.,TRBV5-8,CASSPRGTGRGYGYTF,TGTGCCAGCAGCCCAAGGGGGACGGGACGAGGCTATGGCTACACCTTC
TRBJ2-2,16,.,TRBD2,TRBV7-9,CASSLSLAGATGELFF,TGTGCCAGCAGCTTATCGCTAGCGGGGGCCACCGGGGAGCTGTTTTTT
TRBJ2-7,15,few,.,TRBV5-1,CASSLDPGRAYEQYF,TGCGCCAGCAGCTTGGATCCGGGAAGGGCCTACGAGCAGTACTTC
TRBJ2-3,14,few,.,TRBV30,CAWSVAGSGDTQYF,TGTGCCTGGAGTGTTGCGGGTTCGGGAGATACGCAGTATTTT
TRBJ1-4,13,few,.,TRBV6-5,CASSPFPGEKLFF,TGTGCCAGCAGTCCGTTTCCAGGGGAAAAACTGTTTTTT
TRBJ2-1,15,few,TRBD1,TRBV6-4,CASSETGSSYNEQFF,TGTGCCAGCAGTGAGACAGGGAGCTCCTACAATGAGCAGTTCTTC
TRBJ2-7,12,few,.,TRBV28,CASMSRFYEQYF,TGTGCCAGCATGTCTCGTTTTTACGAGCAGTACTTC
TRBJ2-3,15,few,TRBD1,TRBV2,CASSGIQGLADTQYF,TGTGCCAGCAGTGGGATACAGGGGTTGGCAGATACGCAGTATTTT
TRBJ1-1,10,few,.,TRBV29-1,CSASRLEAFF,TGCAGCGCTTCAAGACTGGAAGCTTTCTTT
TRBJ2-3,15,.,.,TRBV5-1,CASRLTGFSTDTQYF,TGCGCCAGCAGGTTAACAGGGTTTAGCACAGATACGCAGTATTTT
TRBJ1-1,14,few,.,TRBV10-1,CASSAFVRRPEAFF,TGCGCCAGCAGTGCTTTCGTAAGGAGGCCTGAAGCTTTCTTT
TRBJ2-7,15,.,.,TRBV25-1,CASIGTSTQGYEQYF,TGTGCCAGCATTGGGACATCAACCCAGGGGTACGAGCAGTACTTC
TRBJ2-7,14,few,TRBD1,TRBV5-8,CASSGGQGVYEQYF,TGTGCCAGCAGCGGGGGACAGGGGGTGTACGAGCAGTACTTC
TRBJ1-2,14,.,.,TRBV2,CASSEGLRAWGYTF,TGTGCCAGCAGTGAAGGTCTCAGGGCCTGGGGCTACACCTTC
TRBJ1-4,14,.,TRBD1,TRBV2,CASSDRDSGEKLFF,TGTGCCAGCAGTGACCGGGACAGCGGAGAAAAACTGTTTTTT
TRBJ2-7,14,.,TRBD1,TRBV27,CASRLGQGAFEQYF,TGTGCCAGCAGGCTAGGACAGGGGGCCTTCGAGCAGTACTTC
TRBJ2-7,14,.,TRBD1,TRBV19,CASGTGGAPGEQYF,TGTGCCAGTGGGACAGGGGGCGCTCCCGGCGAGCAGTACTTC
TRBJ1-5,14,few,TRBD1,TRBV19,CASSGGQDNQPQHF,TGTGCCAGTAGTGGAGGACAGGACAATCAGCCCCAGCATTTT
TRBJ2-7,16,few,.,TRBV10-1,CASSAGDGGHYYEQYF,TGCGCCAGCAGCGCGGGCGACGGGGGGCATTACTACGAGCAGTACTTC
TRBJ2-3,15,few,TRBD2,TRBV29-1,CSAAMGLAGTDTQYF,TGCAGCGCTGCTATGGGACTAGCGGGTACAGATACGCAGTATTTT
TRBJ2-7,16,.,TRBD1,TRBV6-1,CASSEGPDRGTYEQYF,TGTGCCAGCAGTGAAGGCCCGGACAGGGGTACCTACGAGCAGTACTTC
TRBJ1-5,13,few,.,TRBV10-2,CASSPNRDQPQHF,TGCGCCAGCTCGCCCAACAGGGATCAGCCCCAGCATTTT
TRBJ1-1,15,once,.,TRBV27,CASSLAIGGSTEAFF,TGTGCCAGCAGTCTGGCGATTGGGGGCAGCACTGAAGCTTTCTTT
TRBJ2-3,16,few,.,TRBV7-2,CASSLAVSSYTDTQYF,TGTGCCAGCAGCTTAGCCGTCAGTTCGTACACAGATACGCAGTATTTT
TRBJ1-5,13,few,TRBD1,TRBV10-3,CAITGDRLQPQHF,TGTGCCATCACTGGGGACAGGCTTCAGCCCCAGCATTTT
TRBJ2-1,13,.,.,TRBV7-2,CASSPYGHNEQFF,TGTGCCAGCAGCCCTTATGGGCACAATGAGCAGTTCTTC
TRBJ1-5,12,.,.,TRBV15,CATGQHDQPQHF,TGTGCCACTGGACAGCACGATCAGCCCCAGCATTTT